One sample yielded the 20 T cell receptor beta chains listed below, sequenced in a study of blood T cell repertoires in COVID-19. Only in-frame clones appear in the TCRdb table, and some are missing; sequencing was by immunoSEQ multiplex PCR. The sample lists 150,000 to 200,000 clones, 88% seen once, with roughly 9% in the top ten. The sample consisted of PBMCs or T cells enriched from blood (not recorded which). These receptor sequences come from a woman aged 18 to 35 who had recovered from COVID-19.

CDR3 DNA: TGCGCCAGCAGCCAAGATACAACCCTGGCCCCGAATGAGCAGTTCTTC. It yields the protein CASSQDTTLAPNEQFF. V gene TRBV4-3 combines with J gene TRBJ2-1; D is unresolved. The CDR3 covers 16 residues. V lost 0 bases and J 7 bases, leaving 16 bases between the germline ends. Germline values: CDR1 LGHNA, CDR2 YSLEER.

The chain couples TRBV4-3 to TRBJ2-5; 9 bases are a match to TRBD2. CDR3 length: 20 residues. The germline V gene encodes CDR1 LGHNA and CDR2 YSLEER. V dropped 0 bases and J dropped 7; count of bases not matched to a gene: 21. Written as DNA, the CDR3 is TGCGCCAGCAGCCAAGATCAGGTGGTAGCGGGGGTGCACGGGGCGTTGACCCAGTACTTC. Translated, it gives CASSQDQVVAGVHGALTQYF.

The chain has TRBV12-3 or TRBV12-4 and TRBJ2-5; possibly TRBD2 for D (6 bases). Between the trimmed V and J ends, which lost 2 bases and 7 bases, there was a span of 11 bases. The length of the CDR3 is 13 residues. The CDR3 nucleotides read TGTGCCAGCAGTTTATGGGCGGGGTGGACCCAGTACTTC. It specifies CASSLWAGWTQYF.

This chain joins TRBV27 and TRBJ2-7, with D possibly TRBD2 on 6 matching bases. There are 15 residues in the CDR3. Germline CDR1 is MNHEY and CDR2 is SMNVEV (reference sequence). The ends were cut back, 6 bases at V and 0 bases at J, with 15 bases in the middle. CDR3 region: CASSQQGLRSYEQYF. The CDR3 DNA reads TGTGCCAGCAGCCAGCAGGGACTTCGCTCCTACGAGCAGTACTTC.

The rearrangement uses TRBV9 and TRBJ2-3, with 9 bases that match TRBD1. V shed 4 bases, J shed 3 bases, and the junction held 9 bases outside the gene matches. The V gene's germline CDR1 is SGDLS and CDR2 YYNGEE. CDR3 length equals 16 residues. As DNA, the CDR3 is TGTGCCAGCAGCTACCAACAGGGGGCTATGACAGATACGCAGTATTTT. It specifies CASSYQQGAMTDTQYF.

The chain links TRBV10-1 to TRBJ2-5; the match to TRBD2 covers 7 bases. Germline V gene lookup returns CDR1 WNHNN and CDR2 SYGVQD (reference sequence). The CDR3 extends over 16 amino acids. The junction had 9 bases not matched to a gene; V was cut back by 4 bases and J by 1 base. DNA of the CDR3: TGCGCCAGCAGTGGCTCTTCAGCGGGAACCCAAGAGACCCAGTACTTC. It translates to CASSGSSAGTQETQYF.

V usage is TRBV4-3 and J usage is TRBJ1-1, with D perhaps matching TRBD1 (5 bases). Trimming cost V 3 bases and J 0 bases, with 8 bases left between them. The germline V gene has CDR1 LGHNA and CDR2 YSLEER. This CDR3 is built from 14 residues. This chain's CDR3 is CASSQQGLNTEAFF. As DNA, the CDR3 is TGCGCCAGCAGCCAGCAGGGTCTGAACACTGAAGCTTTCTTT.

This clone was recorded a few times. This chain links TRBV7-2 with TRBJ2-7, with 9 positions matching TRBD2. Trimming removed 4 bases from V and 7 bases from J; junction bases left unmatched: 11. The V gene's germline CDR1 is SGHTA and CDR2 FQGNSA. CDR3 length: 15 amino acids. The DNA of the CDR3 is TGTGCCAGCAGCTCCAGATTAGCGGGAGCGTCGGAGCAGTACTTC. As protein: CASSSRLAGASEQYF.

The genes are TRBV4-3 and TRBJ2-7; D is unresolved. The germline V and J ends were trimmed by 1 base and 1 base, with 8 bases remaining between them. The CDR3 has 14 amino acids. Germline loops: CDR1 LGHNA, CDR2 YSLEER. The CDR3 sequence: CASSQVPLSYEQYF. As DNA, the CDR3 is TGCGCCAGCAGCCAAGTCCCTCTATCCTACGAGCAGTACTTC.

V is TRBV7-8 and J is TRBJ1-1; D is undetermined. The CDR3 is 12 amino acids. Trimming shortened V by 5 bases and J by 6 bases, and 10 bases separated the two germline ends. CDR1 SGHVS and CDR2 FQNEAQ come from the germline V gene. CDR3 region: CASSHSGAEAFF. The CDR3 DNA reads TGTGCCAGCAGCCATTCCGGGGCTGAAGCTTTCTTT.

The CDR3 DNA follows: TGTGCCAGCGGACAGGGAACCTACAATGAGCAGTTCTTC. Translated: CASGQGTYNEQFF. V is TRBV7-2 and J is TRBJ2-1; 8 bases map to TRBD1. This CDR3 contains 13 residues. From germline, CDR1 is SGHTA and CDR2 FQGNSA. V shed 8 bases, J shed 2 bases, and the junction held 2 bases outside the gene matches.

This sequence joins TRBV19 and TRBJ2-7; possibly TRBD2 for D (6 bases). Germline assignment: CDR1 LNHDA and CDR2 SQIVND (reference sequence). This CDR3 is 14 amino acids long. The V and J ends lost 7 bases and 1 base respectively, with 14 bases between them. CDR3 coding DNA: TGTGCCAGTATCCATAAAGGGACTTCCTACGAGCAGTACTTC. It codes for CASIHKGTSYEQYF.

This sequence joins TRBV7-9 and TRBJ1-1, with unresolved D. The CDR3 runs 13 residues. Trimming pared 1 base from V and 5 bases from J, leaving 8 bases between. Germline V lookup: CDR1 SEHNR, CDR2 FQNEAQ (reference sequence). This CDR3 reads CASSLVERTEAFF. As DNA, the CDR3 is TGTGCCAGCAGCTTAGTCGAGAGAACTGAAGCTTTCTTT.

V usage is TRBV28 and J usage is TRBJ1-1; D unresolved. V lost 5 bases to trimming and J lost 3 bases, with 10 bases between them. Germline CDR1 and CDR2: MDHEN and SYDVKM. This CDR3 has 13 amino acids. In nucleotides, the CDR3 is TGTGCCAGCAGTGGAACGGGAGACACTGAAGCTTTCTTT. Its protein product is CASSGTGDTEAFF.

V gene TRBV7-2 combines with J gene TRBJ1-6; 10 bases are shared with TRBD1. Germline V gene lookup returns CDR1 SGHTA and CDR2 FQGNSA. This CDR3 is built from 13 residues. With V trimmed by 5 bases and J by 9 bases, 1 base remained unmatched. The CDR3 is CASSGTGVSPLHF. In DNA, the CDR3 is TGTGCCAGCAGCGGGACAGGGGTTTCACCCCTCCACTTT.

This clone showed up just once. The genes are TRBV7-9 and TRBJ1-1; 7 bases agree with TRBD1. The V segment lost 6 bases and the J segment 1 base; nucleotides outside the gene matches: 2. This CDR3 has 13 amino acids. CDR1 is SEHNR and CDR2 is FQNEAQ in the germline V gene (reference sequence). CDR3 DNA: TGTGCCAGCAGGTGGGACAGGAACACTGAAGCTTTCTTT. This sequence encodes CASRWDRNTEAFF.

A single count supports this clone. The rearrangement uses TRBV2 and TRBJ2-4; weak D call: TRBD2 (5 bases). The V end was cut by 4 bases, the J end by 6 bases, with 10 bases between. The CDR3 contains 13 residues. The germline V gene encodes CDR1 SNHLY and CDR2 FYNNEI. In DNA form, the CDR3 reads TGTGCCAGCAGTGCCTCGGGGTCAAACATTCAGTACTTC. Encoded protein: CASSASGSNIQYF. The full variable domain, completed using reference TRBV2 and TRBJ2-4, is EPEVTQTPSHQVTQMGQEVILRCVPISNHLYFYWYRQILGQKVEFLVSFYNNEISEKSEIFDDQFSVERPDGSNFTLKIRSTKLEDSAMYFCASSASGSNIQYFGAGTRLSVL.

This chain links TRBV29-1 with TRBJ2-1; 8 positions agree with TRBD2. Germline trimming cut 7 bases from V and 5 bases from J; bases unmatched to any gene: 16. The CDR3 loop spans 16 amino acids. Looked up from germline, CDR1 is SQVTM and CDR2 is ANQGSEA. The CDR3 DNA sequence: TGCAGCGCCTCGGGGTACCCCCAGCGGGAGCACAATGAGCAGTTCTTC. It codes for CSASGYPQREHNEQFF.

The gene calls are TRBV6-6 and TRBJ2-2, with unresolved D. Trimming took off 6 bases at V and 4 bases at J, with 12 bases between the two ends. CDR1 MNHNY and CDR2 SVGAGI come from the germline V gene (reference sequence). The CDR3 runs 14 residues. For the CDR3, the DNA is TGTGCCAGCAGCCACGATTGGAGCACCGGGGAGCTGTTTTTT. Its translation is CASSHDWSTGELFF.

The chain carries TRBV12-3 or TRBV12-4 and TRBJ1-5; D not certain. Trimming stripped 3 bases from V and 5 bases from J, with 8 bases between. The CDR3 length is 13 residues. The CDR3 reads CASSLRRDQPQHF. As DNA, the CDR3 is TGTGCCAGCAGTTTGCGAAGAGATCAGCCCCAGCATTTT.